A selection of T cell receptor beta chains follows, all from one sample in a study of shared clonotypes between healthy human individuals. Sequencing was performed with immunoSEQ multiplex PCR; in TCRdb, only in-frame clones are kept and a portion is missing. The sample yields around 200,000 clones, 65% to 70% seen once. The sequencing sample was made of memory CD4+ T cells sorted from blood. Source of these receptors: a man aged 30 to 45 in good health. Each CDR3 is given with its conserved first and last residue. D genes are given only for firm matches. Some rows have no size entry. The others give once, few or many, or a class for an expanded clone.

cdr3_length: 12; j_call: TRBJ1-2; v_call: TRBV28; clone_size: few; d_call: -; cdr3_aa: CASSFGVDGYTF; cdr3_nt: TGTGCCAGCAGTTTCGGGGTAGATGGCTACACCTTC
cdr3_length: 18; j_call: TRBJ1-5; v_call: TRBV18; clone_size: once; d_call: TRBD1; cdr3_aa: CASSPLRTGGDSNQPQHF; cdr3_nt: TGTGCCAGCTCACCGCTGAGGACAGGGGGAGATAGCAATCAGCCCCAGCATTTT
cdr3_length: 15; j_call: TRBJ2-3; v_call: TRBV29-1; clone_size: once; d_call: TRBD1; cdr3_aa: CSVGGGQGYTDTQYF; cdr3_nt: TGCAGCGTTGGCGGGGGACAGGGATACACAGATACGCAGTATTTT
cdr3_length: 13; j_call: TRBJ1-5; v_call: TRBV18; clone_size: -; d_call: -; cdr3_aa: CASSPRGDQPQHF; cdr3_nt: TGTGCCAGCTCACCACGGGGAGATCAGCCCCAGCATTTT
cdr3_length: 13; j_call: TRBJ1-1; v_call: TRBV7-6; clone_size: few; d_call: -; cdr3_aa: CASSLTMNTEAFF; cdr3_nt: TGTGCCAGCAGCCTTACCATGAACACTGAAGCTTTCTTT
cdr3_length: 14; j_call: TRBJ2-5; v_call: TRBV27; clone_size: -; d_call: TRBD2; cdr3_aa: CASSLSGREKTQYF; cdr3_nt: TGTGCCAGCAGTTTATCAGGGCGGGAGAAGACCCAGTACTTC
cdr3_length: 15; j_call: TRBJ2-1; v_call: TRBV6-1; clone_size: -; d_call: -; cdr3_aa: CASRGGIVAWDEQFF; cdr3_nt: TGTGCCAGCAGAGGGGGGATAGTAGCGTGGGATGAGCAGTTCTTC
cdr3_length: 18; j_call: TRBJ2-7; v_call: TRBV5-1; clone_size: -; d_call: -; cdr3_aa: CASSLGGREGTSSYEQYF; cdr3_nt: TGCGCCAGCAGCTTGGGGGGGCGAGAGGGGACCAGCTCCTACGAGCAGTACTTC
cdr3_length: 14; j_call: TRBJ2-7; v_call: TRBV5-1; clone_size: -; d_call: TRBD2; cdr3_aa: CASSLRSGSGEQYF; cdr3_nt: TGCGCCAGCAGCTTGCGCAGCGGGAGCGGCGAGCAGTACTTC
cdr3_length: 14; j_call: TRBJ1-1; v_call: TRBV6-6; clone_size: -; d_call: -; cdr3_aa: CASRAPSRDTEAFF; cdr3_nt: TGTGCCAGCCGGGCCCCCTCACGGGACACTGAAGCTTTCTTT
cdr3_length: 13; j_call: TRBJ2-3; v_call: TRBV14; clone_size: -; d_call: -; cdr3_aa: CASSHSATDTQYF; cdr3_nt: TGTGCCAGCAGCCATTCAGCGACAGATACGCAGTATTTT
cdr3_length: 14; j_call: TRBJ2-5; v_call: TRBV5-8; clone_size: -; d_call: TRBD1; cdr3_aa: CASSSRTGRETQYF; cdr3_nt: TGTGCCAGCAGCTCTAGGACAGGGAGGGAGACCCAGTACTTC
cdr3_length: 15; j_call: TRBJ1-4; v_call: TRBV18; clone_size: -; d_call: TRBD1; cdr3_aa: CASSTRQGTPRELFF; cdr3_nt: TGTGCCAGCTCAACTAGACAGGGGACTCCTAGGGAACTGTTTTTT
cdr3_length: 13; j_call: TRBJ1-1; v_call: TRBV28; clone_size: once; d_call: -; cdr3_aa: CASRSTGNVIAFF; cdr3_nt: TGTGCCAGCAGGTCTACAGGGAATGTTATAGCTTTCTTT
cdr3_length: 12; j_call: TRBJ2-5; v_call: TRBV5-6; clone_size: -; d_call: -; cdr3_aa: CASSLTYETQYF; cdr3_nt: TGTGCCAGCAGCCTAACCTACGAGACCCAGTACTTC
cdr3_length: 13; j_call: TRBJ1-1; v_call: TRBV5-6; clone_size: -; d_call: -; cdr3_aa: CASSRDKGYEAFF; cdr3_nt: TGTGCCAGCAGCCGGGATAAGGGGTACGAAGCTTTCTTT
cdr3_length: 14; j_call: TRBJ2-7; v_call: TRBV5-4; clone_size: -; d_call: -; cdr3_aa: CASSLGAWSYEQYF; cdr3_nt: TGTGCCAGCAGCTTGGGGGCCTGGTCCTACGAGCAGTACTTC
cdr3_length: 14; j_call: TRBJ2-5; v_call: TRBV11-2; clone_size: -; d_call: -; cdr3_aa: CASSLVRSEETQYF; cdr3_nt: TGTGCCAGCAGCTTAGTGAGATCGGAAGAGACCCAGTACTTC
cdr3_length: 15; j_call: TRBJ2-4; v_call: TRBV7-2; clone_size: -; d_call: TRBD1; cdr3_aa: CASSSHRGRENIQYF; cdr3_nt: TGTGCCAGCAGCTCCCACAGGGGTCGCGAAAACATTCAGTACTTC
cdr3_length: 17; j_call: TRBJ2-2; v_call: TRBV27; clone_size: -; d_call: -; cdr3_aa: CASSFRLGNSNTGELFF; cdr3_nt: TGTGCCAGCAGTTTTAGGCTGGGCAACTCGAACACCGGGGAGCTGTTTTTT
cdr3_length: 12; j_call: TRBJ2-2; v_call: TRBV5-5; clone_size: -; d_call: -; cdr3_aa: CASSLNGGELFF; cdr3_nt: TGTGCCAGCAGCTTAAACGGCGGGGAGCTGTTTTTT
cdr3_length: 15; j_call: TRBJ2-7; v_call: TRBV7-3; clone_size: -; d_call: TRBD2; cdr3_aa: CASSMGASGAYEQYF; cdr3_nt: TGTGCCAGCAGCATGGGGGCTAGCGGGGCGTACGAGCAGTACTTC
cdr3_length: 16; j_call: TRBJ2-1; v_call: TRBV5-6; clone_size: -; d_call: TRBD1; cdr3_aa: CASSLGYDRGPNEQFF; cdr3_nt: TGTGCCAGCAGCTTGGGTTACGACAGGGGGCCCAATGAGCAGTTCTTC
cdr3_length: 12; j_call: TRBJ1-2; v_call: TRBV7-2; clone_size: few; d_call: -; cdr3_aa: CASSPYPASYTF; cdr3_nt: TGTGCCAGCAGCCCGTACCCGGCTAGCTACACCTTC
cdr3_length: 12; j_call: TRBJ2-3; v_call: TRBV7-9; clone_size: -; d_call: -; cdr3_aa: CASSPQVDTQYF; cdr3_nt: TGTGCCAGCAGCCCCCAAGTGGATACGCAGTATTTT
cdr3_length: 14; j_call: TRBJ2-1; v_call: TRBV5-6; clone_size: -; d_call: -; cdr3_aa: CASSFGTADDEQFF; cdr3_nt: TGTGCCAGCAGCTTCGGGACGGCGGATGATGAGCAGTTCTTC
cdr3_length: 14; j_call: TRBJ2-1; v_call: TRBV15; clone_size: many; d_call: -; cdr3_aa: CATRDRTTYNEQFF; cdr3_nt: TGTGCCACCAGGGACAGAACAACCTACAATGAGCAGTTCTTC
cdr3_length: 14; j_call: TRBJ2-2; v_call: TRBV6-1; clone_size: -; d_call: -; cdr3_aa: CASSEQKNTGELFF; cdr3_nt: TGTGCCAGCAGTGAACAGAAGAACACCGGGGAGCTGTTTTTT
cdr3_length: 18; j_call: TRBJ1-3; v_call: TRBV11-2; clone_size: -; d_call: TRBD1; cdr3_aa: CASSPNSNRGQSGNTIYF; cdr3_nt: TGTGCCAGCAGCCCCAACTCCAACAGGGGGCAGTCTGGAAACACCATATATTTT
cdr3_length: 17; j_call: TRBJ1-1; v_call: TRBV18; clone_size: once; d_call: -; cdr3_aa: CASSPPGEGWGNTEAFF; cdr3_nt: TGTGCCAGCTCACCTCCCGGCGAGGGCTGGGGGAACACTGAAGCTTTCTTT
cdr3_length: 16; j_call: TRBJ2-1; v_call: TRBV11-2; clone_size: -; d_call: -; cdr3_aa: CASSLGFGGPHNEQFF; cdr3_nt: TGTGCCAGCAGCTTAGGTTTTGGGGGACCCCACAATGAGCAGTTCTTC
cdr3_length: 14; j_call: TRBJ1-5; v_call: TRBV5-8; clone_size: -; d_call: -; cdr3_aa: CASSIHDSNQPQHF; cdr3_nt: TGTGCCAGCAGCATACACGATAGCAATCAGCCCCAGCATTTT
cdr3_length: 12; j_call: TRBJ1-2; v_call: TRBV5-4; clone_size: -; d_call: -; cdr3_aa: CASSLAGYGYTF; cdr3_nt: TGTGCCAGCAGCTTGGCAGGATATGGCTACACCTTC
cdr3_length: 16; j_call: TRBJ2-5; v_call: TRBV2; clone_size: -; d_call: TRBD2; cdr3_aa: CASTRAGTSLGETQYF; cdr3_nt: TGTGCCAGCACCCGGGCCGGGACTAGCTTAGGAGAGACCCAGTACTTC
cdr3_length: 14; j_call: TRBJ1-1; v_call: TRBV5-1; clone_size: many; d_call: -; cdr3_aa: CASSLGQMNTEAFF; cdr3_nt: TGCGCCAGCAGCTTGGGACAGATGAACACTGAAGCTTTCTTT
cdr3_length: 11; j_call: TRBJ1-2; v_call: TRBV20-1; clone_size: -; d_call: -; cdr3_aa: CSALPGLPGTF; cdr3_nt: TGCAGTGCCTTACCGGGCCTCCCTGGCACCTTC
cdr3_length: 15; j_call: TRBJ1-2; v_call: TRBV6-6; clone_size: -; d_call: -; cdr3_aa: CASSPPSTPNYGYTF; cdr3_nt: TGTGCCAGCAGTCCCCCAAGCACCCCGAACTATGGCTACACCTTC
cdr3_length: 11; j_call: TRBJ1-2; v_call: TRBV7-9; clone_size: medium-sized; d_call: -; cdr3_aa: CASSPQGGLTF; cdr3_nt: TGTGCCAGCAGCCCGCAAGGGGGGCTAACCTTC
cdr3_length: 15; j_call: TRBJ2-5; v_call: TRBV5-6; clone_size: once; d_call: -; cdr3_aa: CASSLIGRGQETQYF; cdr3_nt: TGTGCCAGCAGCTTGATTGGACGGGGGCAGGAGACCCAGTACTTC
cdr3_length: 14; j_call: TRBJ2-1; v_call: TRBV5-4; clone_size: -; d_call: -; cdr3_aa: CASSRQQGVYEQFF; cdr3_nt: TGTGCCAGCAGCAGGCAACAGGGTGTCTATGAGCAGTTCTTC
cdr3_length: 14; j_call: TRBJ1-5; v_call: TRBV28; clone_size: -; d_call: TRBD1; cdr3_aa: CAINRGNSNQPQHF; cdr3_nt: TGTGCCATCAACAGGGGAAATAGCAATCAGCCCCAGCATTTT
cdr3_length: 15; j_call: TRBJ2-1; v_call: TRBV5-1; clone_size: -; d_call: -; cdr3_aa: CASSLGEGAYNEQFF; cdr3_nt: TGCGCCAGCAGCTTGGGTGAGGGGGCCTACAATGAGCAGTTCTTC
cdr3_length: 15; j_call: TRBJ2-5; v_call: TRBV5-4; clone_size: -; d_call: TRBD2; cdr3_aa: CASSASGAFQETQYF; cdr3_nt: TGTGCCAGCAGCGCTAGCGGGGCATTCCAAGAGACCCAGTACTTC
cdr3_length: 14; j_call: TRBJ2-3; v_call: TRBV5-1; clone_size: once; d_call: -; cdr3_aa: CASSLGQGADTQYF; cdr3_nt: TGCGCCAGCAGCTTGGGGCAGGGAGCAGATACGCAGTATTTT
cdr3_length: 14; j_call: TRBJ2-1; v_call: TRBV7-6; clone_size: few; d_call: -; cdr3_aa: CASSSTVGSGEQFF; cdr3_nt: TGTGCCAGCAGCTCGACAGTGGGGTCAGGCGAGCAGTTCTTC
cdr3_length: 15; j_call: TRBJ2-5; v_call: TRBV5-6; clone_size: -; d_call: TRBD2; cdr3_aa: CASSLGGTSGQTQYF; cdr3_nt: TGTGCCAGCAGCTTGGGGGGGACTAGCGGGCAGACCCAGTACTTC